This T cell receptor beta chain emerged from a study of read filtering for tumor transcriptome and immune sequencing. At the level of the study: DNase treatment preceded whole-transcriptome library preparation. Per sample, TCR-region reads ranged about 4.05 to 11 million by IR-seq, about 80 to 1,400 by RNA-seq.

From approximately 400 ng of RNA, a library with molecular barcoded alpha/delta and beta/gamma adaptors was made. MiXCR was run by TCRdb on the reads, yielding one entry per CDR3 protein. The sample has 20,000 to 25,000 distinct CDR3 sequences, roughly 13% seen once. This CDR3 has 14 residues. The V gene's germline CDR1 is GTSNPN and CDR2 SVGIG (reference sequence). Trimming stripped 3 bases from V and 3 bases from J, with 15 bases between. This clonotype was seen many times. Sampling of bone marrow took place during active disease in every patient. What was sequenced was a population of CD138-negative cells sorted from bone marrow. The chain joins TRBV30 to TRBJ2-7; D is unclear. The clonotype comes from a donor aged 40 or over with multiple myeloma. The CDR3 DNA sequence: TGTGCCTGGAGCACCTATTCTCACCTCTACGAGCAGTACTTC. Its protein is CAWSTYSHLYEQYF.